Listed below are T cell receptor beta chains from one sample, sequenced in a study of blood T cell repertoires in COVID-19. The table came from immunoSEQ multiplex PCR; TCRdb's copy has only in-frame clones and leaves some out. This table has roughly 150,000 clones, around 84% appearing once. Source material: PBMCs or T cells enriched from blood (not recorded which). The receptors were gathered from a man between 50 and 59 years old who had recovered from COVID-19. Both conserved end residues are part of each CDR3. D genes are given only for firm matches. Where a row states a size, it is once, few, many or the class of an expanded clone; other rows omit it.

j_gene | len | abundance | v_gene | d_gene | CDR3aa | CDR3nt
TRBJ1-1 | 13 | NA | TRBV5-1 | NA | CASSFNMEAEAFF | TGCGCCAGCAGCTTCAATATGGAGGCTGAAGCTTTCTTT
TRBJ2-3 | 15 | NA | TRBV5-1 | NA | CASSLARHSTDTQYF | TGCGCCAGCAGCTTGGCCAGGCATAGCACAGATACGCAGTATTTT
TRBJ2-3 | 16 | NA | TRBV6-2/TRBV6-3 | TRBD2 | CASSLGLAGPVDTQYF | TGTGCCAGCAGCTTGGGACTAGCGGGTCCCGTGGATACGCAGTATTTT
TRBJ2-1 | 15 | NA | TRBV4-3 | TRBD1 | CASSQEGQVYNEQFF | TGCGCCAGCAGCCAAGAAGGACAGGTCTACAATGAGCAGTTCTTC
TRBJ2-4 | 12 | few | TRBV6-1 | NA | CASSELAAAQYF | TGTGCCAGCAGTGAATTGGCAGCGGCTCAGTACTTC
TRBJ2-3 | 15 | few | TRBV5-1 | TRBD2 | CASSYAGGSTDTQYF | TGCGCCAGCAGTTACGCGGGGGGTTCCACAGATACGCAGTATTTT
TRBJ2-1 | 14 | NA | TRBV7-2 | NA | CASSGSGTYNEQFF | TGTGCCAGCAGCGGGTCCGGGACCTACAATGAGCAGTTCTTC
TRBJ2-7 | 17 | NA | TRBV5-1 | TRBD1 | CASSLVGSGQGPYEQYF | TGCGCCAGCAGCTTGGTGGGTTCCGGACAGGGACCCTACGAGCAGTACTTC
TRBJ1-5 | 15 | once | TRBV7-9 | NA | CASSFDSSWDQPQHF | TGTGCCAGCAGCTTTGACAGTTCCTGGGATCAGCCCCAGCATTTT
TRBJ1-6 | 14 | NA | TRBV7-9 | NA | CASSLASGNSPLHF | TGTGCCAGCAGCTTAGCGTCGGGGAATTCACCCCTCCACTTT
TRBJ1-1 | 13 | once | TRBV4-3 | NA | CASSPGRGGEAFF | TGCGCCAGCAGCCCCGGAAGGGGTGGTGAAGCTTTCTTT
TRBJ2-5 | 12 | NA | TRBV6-5 | NA | CASSLSRETQYF | TGTGCCAGCAGCCTTAGCCGGGAGACCCAGTACTTC
TRBJ1-3 | 16 | NA | TRBV6-1 | NA | CASSDRKYHSGNTIYF | TGTGCCAGCAGTGACAGGAAGTACCACTCTGGAAACACCATATATTTT
TRBJ2-5 | 15 | once | TRBV11-2 | NA | CASSLGPTGIETQYF | TGTGCCAGCAGCTTAGGACCCACCGGGATAGAGACCCAGTACTTC
TRBJ1-3 | 13 | NA | TRBV3-1/TRBV3-2 | NA | CASTLTGRNTIYF | TGTGCCAGCACCCTCACAGGGAGAAACACCATATATTTT
TRBJ2-2 | 14 | NA | TRBV19 | NA | CASKGLGAIGELFF | TGTGCCAGTAAAGGGTTGGGGGCGATCGGGGAGCTGTTTTTT
TRBJ2-7 | 14 | NA | TRBV18 | TRBD1 | CASSPETGTYEQYF | TGTGCCAGCTCACCCGAGACAGGGACATACGAGCAGTACTTC
TRBJ2-1 | 15 | NA | TRBV9 | TRBD2 | CASSVSGGSYNEQFF | TGTGCCAGCAGCGTTAGCGGGGGTTCCTACAATGAGCAGTTCTTC
TRBJ1-4 | 14 | NA | TRBV7-2 | NA | CASSPSWTFEKLFF | TGTGCCAGCAGCCCAAGTTGGACATTTGAAAAACTGTTTTTT
TRBJ1-6 | 14 | NA | TRBV7-3 | NA | CASSLTHGDSPLHF | TGTGCCAGCAGCTTAACCCACGGTGATTCACCCCTCCACTTT
TRBJ1-5 | 14 | NA | TRBV19 | NA | CASGRTDDNQPQHF | TGTGCCAGTGGTAGGACAGATGATAATCAGCCCCAGCATTTT
TRBJ1-1 | 15 | NA | TRBV6-2/TRBV6-3 | TRBD1 | CASSNPTGGNTEAFF | TGTGCCAGCAGTAACCCGACAGGGGGGAACACTGAAGCTTTCTTT
TRBJ2-7 | 13 | NA | TRBV2 | NA | CAGSQGSRYEQYF | TGTGCCGGCTCCCAGGGGAGTAGGTACGAGCAGTACTTC
TRBJ1-2 | 14 | NA | TRBV9 | NA | CASSVDSLGYGYTF | TGTGCCAGCAGCGTAGACAGCCTTGGCTATGGCTACACCTTC
TRBJ1-1 | 12 | few | TRBV13 | NA | CASSLRNTEAFF | TGTGCCAGCAGCTTGCGGAACACTGAAGCTTTCTTT
TRBJ1-3 | 16 | NA | TRBV9 | TRBD1 | CASSVAWDSSGNTIYF | TGTGCCAGCAGCGTAGCTTGGGACAGCTCTGGAAACACCATATATTTT
TRBJ1-4 | 14 | NA | TRBV6-5 | NA | CASSYVKGDEKLFF | TGTGCCAGCAGTTACGTCAAAGGGGATGAAAAACTGTTTTTT
TRBJ1-2 | 18 | NA | TRBV7-2 | TRBD1 | CASSLVGTGHSLNYGYTF | TGTGCCAGCAGCTTAGTCGGGACAGGGCATAGCCTTAACTATGGCTACACCTTC
TRBJ1-2 | 15 | NA | TRBV6-5 | TRBD1 | CASRTGTAFNYGYTF | TGTGCCAGCAGGACCGGGACAGCCTTTAACTATGGCTACACCTTC
TRBJ1-5 | 15 | NA | TRBV13 | TRBD1 | CASSLGRDSLRPQHF | TGTGCCAGCAGCTTAGGGAGGGACAGCCTACGACCCCAGCATTTT
TRBJ2-1 | 12 | NA | TRBV6-1 | NA | CASSELTTEQFF | TGTGCCAGCAGTGAACTTACTACGGAGCAGTTCTTC
TRBJ1-1 | 16 | NA | TRBV9 | TRBD1 | CASSADPGQLNTEAFF | TGTGCCAGCAGCGCCGATCCGGGACAGTTGAACACTGAAGCTTTCTTT
TRBJ1-3 | 17 | NA | TRBV18 | TRBD1 | CASSPKTGQGQGNTIYF | TGTGCCAGCTCACCAAAGACAGGACAGGGGCAAGGAAACACCATATATTTT
TRBJ2-1 | 15 | NA | TRBV4-3 | NA | CASSQEASPYNEQFF | TGCGCCAGCAGCCAAGAGGCTAGCCCCTACAATGAGCAGTTCTTC
TRBJ1-6 | 15 | NA | TRBV6-5 | NA | CASSDREWVNSPLHF | TGTGCCAGCAGCGACCGGGAGTGGGTGAATTCACCCCTCCACTTT
TRBJ1-1 | 13 | NA | TRBV4-3 | NA | CASSQDAGWEAFF | TGCGCCAGCAGCCAAGACGCGGGGTGGGAAGCTTTCTTT
TRBJ2-5 | 15 | NA | TRBV7-8 | NA | CASSRGRGARETQYF | TGTGCCAGCAGCCGAGGCAGGGGGGCGAGAGAGACCCAGTACTTC
TRBJ2-3 | 15 | NA | TRBV3-1/TRBV3-2 | TRBD2 | CASSQDISGGDTQYF | TGTGCCAGCAGCCAAGATATTAGCGGGGGAGATACGCAGTATTTT
TRBJ2-2 | 14 | NA | TRBV5-5 | NA | CASSLGQTTGELFF | TGTGCCAGCAGCTTGGGACAGACCACCGGGGAGCTGTTTTTT
TRBJ2-5 | 15 | NA | TRBV27 | NA | CASSLSPGRGETQYF | TGTGCCAGCAGTTTATCTCCAGGCCGTGGAGAGACCCAGTACTTC
TRBJ1-1 | 13 | NA | TRBV6-5 | NA | CASRLTGYTEAFF | TGTGCCAGCAGACTCACAGGATACACTGAAGCTTTCTTT